This is a list of T cell receptor beta chains from one sample in a study of early T cells in non-severe SARS-CoV-2 infection. TCRdb re-called the 5' RACE reads with MiXCR, one entry per CDR3 protein. The sample records over 55,000 distinct CDR3 sequences, roughly 10% being singletons. Sequencing was done on a sample of whole blood. The origin of the receptors is an adult who was a healthcare worker with PCR-confirmed SARS-CoV-2 infection or an uninfected control (not recorded which). The CDR3 runs from the conserved cysteine through the conserved F or W. The D gene is left open where the match is weak. Clone size is stated in some rows and not others, as once, few, many or a class when expanded.

V	D	length	J	size	CDR3	DNA
TRBV7-9	-	12	TRBJ2-1	medium-sized	CASSLVLDEQFF	TGTGCCAGCAGCTTAGTTCTTGATGAGCAGTTCTTC
TRBV7-2	-	12	TRBJ2-3	few	CASSPRTDTQYF	TGTGCCAGCAGCCCCCGAACAGATACGCAGTATTTT
TRBV11-2	TRBD1	13	TRBJ1-2	once	CASSVGGRYGYTF	TGTGCCAGCAGCGTAGGGGGCCGCTATGGCTACACCTTC
TRBV9	TRBD1	15	TRBJ1-3	many	CASSPGTGNGNTIYF	TGTGCCAGCAGCCCCGGGACAGGGAATGGAAACACCATATATTTT
TRBV30	TRBD2	16	TRBJ2-3	many	CAWNPGLAGTAPTQYF	TGTGCCTGGAACCCGGGACTAGCGGGAACCGCCCCTACGCAGTATTTT
TRBV3-1	-	15	TRBJ1-2	many	CASSQDLGRRGGYTF	TGTGCCAGCAGCCAAGATTTAGGGAGGCGCGGGGGCTACACCTTC
TRBV12-5	TRBD2	16	TRBJ2-1	many	CASGFLPSGMYNEQFF	TGTGCTAGTGGTTTCCTCCCTAGCGGTATGTACAATGAGCAGTTCTTC
TRBV7-6	TRBD2	19	TRBJ2-1	many	CASSLTLRTSGRADNEQFF	TGTGCCAGCAGCTTAACTTTAAGGACTAGCGGGAGGGCGGACAATGAGCAGTTCTTC
TRBV4-2	-	14	TRBJ2-7	-	CASSQASRRYEQYF	TGTGCCAGCAGCCAAGCTAGCAGGCGCTACGAGCAGTACTTC
TRBV11-2	TRBD2	17	TRBJ2-3	many	CASSKRTSGSRSDTQYF	TGTGCCAGCAGTAAAAGGACGAGCGGGAGTAGGTCAGATACGCAGTATTTT
TRBV6-1	-	15	TRBJ1-2	many	CASSEADTGLYGYTF	TGTGCCAGCAGTGAAGCGGATACAGGCCTCTATGGCTACACCTTC
TRBV7-9	-	14	TRBJ1-5	many	CASSLETEHQPQHF	TGTGCCAGCAGCTTAGAGACCGAACATCAGCCCCAGCATTTT
TRBV6-5	TRBD1	14	TRBJ1-1	few	CASSYADRGTEAFF	TGTGCCAGCAGTTACGCGGACAGGGGCACTGAAGCTTTCTTT
TRBV29-1	-	14	TRBJ2-7	-	CSVVRAGQPYEQYF	TGCAGCGTTGTAAGGGCAGGCCAGCCCTACGAGCAGTACTTC
TRBV27	TRBD1	14	TRBJ1-2	-	CASRVTGGYGGYTF	TGTGCCAGCAGGGTTACAGGGGGCTATGGTGGCTACACCTTC
TRBV7-9	-	16	TRBJ1-6	-	CASSLIGGTNNSPLHF	TGTGCCAGCAGCTTAATAGGGGGAACGAATAATTCACCCCTCCACTTT